This TCR beta chain stems from a study of CXCR3-negative and CXCR3-positive naive CD8 T cells. The germline CDR1 and CDR2 sequences are SGHAT and FQNNGV. This CDR3 contains 18 residues. Each TRB cDNA library was prepared by 5' RACE (with UMI labels). One entry per CDR3 protein, without DNA, is what TCRdb gives after re-calling the 5' RACE reads. The sample's table shows roughly 90,000 distinct CDR3 sequences. Regarding the study as a whole: With CXCR3 expression partially decreased after cryopreservation, most assays relied on fresh PBMCs. Similar TRBV-TRBJ usage was seen in naive cells (both CXCR3-negative and CXCR3-positive), but memory cells differed. Each naive subset displayed comparably high diversity, whereas memory CD8+ cells displayed much lower diversity.

As concerns this clonotype: Its antigen remains unidentified.

The sample taken for sequencing was naive CXCR3- CD8+ T cells from blood. Sample subset: CD45RO-CCR7+CD27+CD95- naive CD8+ T cells lacking CXCR3 (TNR3-). The receptor was isolated from a human donor in good health. Some clones in this sample may be carry-over from other donors' samples. The rearrangement links TRBV11-2 to TRBJ1-1; TCRdb designates TRBD1, a call that cannot be tested without DNA. The CDR3 loop reads CASSALEPLWTGNTEAFF.